What follows are 24 T cell receptor beta chains derived from one specimen sequenced in a study of blood T cell repertoires in COVID-19. Libraries were prepared by immunoSEQ multiplex PCR; TCRdb keeps only in-frame clonotypes and omits some of them. The sample has about 150,000 clones, 70% to 90% seen once. Sequencing used peripheral blood. The source of these receptors is a woman in her sixties or seventies with acute or convalescent COVID-19.

The table lists this clone with a count of one. V usage is TRBV30 and J usage is TRBJ1-1; 11 bases match TRBD1. Germline lookup yields CDR1 GTSNPN and CDR2 SVGIG (reference sequence). The CDR3 covers 15 residues. The V gene end was trimmed by 1 base and the J gene end by 6 bases; junction bases not matched to a gene: 7. The CDR3 sequence: CAWSEDRGRKPEAFF. The CDR3 bases are TGTGCCTGGAGTGAGGACAGGGGGCGAAAACCTGAAGCTTTCTTT.

This clone was seen once. The rearrangement uses TRBV6-5 and TRBJ1-3, with unresolved D. V lost 4 bases, J lost 0 bases, and 13 bases lay in between. Germline assignment: CDR1 MNHEY and CDR2 SVGAGI. The CDR3 has 16 amino acids. For the CDR3, the DNA is TGTGCCAGCAGTTTTTACACGGGAGGCTCTGGAAACACCATATATTTT. It yields the protein CASSFYTGGSGNTIYF.

CDR3: CASSQGARQGAGYTF. DNA of the CDR3: TGTGCCAGCAGCCAAGGTGCCAGACAGGGCGCTGGCTACACCTTC. V and J are TRBV3-1 (or the pseudogene TRBV3-2) and TRBJ1-2; 7 nucleotides line up with TRBD1. V was clipped by 1 base and J by 7 bases; unmatched bases: 9. CDR3 length equals 15 residues. Germline V lookup: CDR1 LGHDT, CDR2 YNNKEL (reference sequence).

The J gene is TRBJ2-3, the V gene TRBV10-2; D is uncertain. The CDR3 length is 14 residues. With 5 bases removed from V and 4 bases from J, the gap between germline ends came to 13 bases. Germline V gene data show CDR1 as WSHSY and CDR2 as SAAADI. CDR3 protein: CASSLSGWADTQYF. As DNA, the CDR3 is TGCGCCAGCAGTCTCTCGGGTTGGGCAGATACGCAGTATTTT.

The gene calls are TRBV9 and TRBJ1-5; D may be TRBD1 (5 bases). The CDR3 has 15 amino acids. V was trimmed by 0 bases and J by 4 bases, leaving 11 bases between them. Germline assignment: CDR1 SGDLS and CDR2 YYNGEE. CDR3 nucleotide sequence: TGTGCCAGCAGCGTAGCGGGGGGGGTAAATCAGCCCCAGCATTTT. Encoded protein: CASSVAGGVNQPQHF.

The CDR3 DNA sequence: TGTGCCAGCAGCTACGGACAGGGAATGGGCAAAAACATTCAGTACTTC. It encodes CASSYGQGMGKNIQYF. The V gene is TRBV5-8, the J gene TRBJ2-4; 8 nucleotides agree with TRBD1. This CDR3 has 16 residues. Losses at the gene ends were 3 bases for V and 3 bases for J; bases not matched to a gene: 8. Germline V gene lookup returns CDR1 SGHTS and CDR2 YDEGEE.

The chain carries TRBV7-2 and TRBJ2-3; 11 nucleotides align to TRBD2. CDR1 is SGHTA, CDR2 FQGNSA, per germline. The CDR3 has 16 residues. V shed 4 bases and J 0 bases; nucleotides not matched to a gene: 3. Written as DNA, the CDR3 is TGTGCCAGCAGCTCCAGACTAGCGGGGAGCACAGATACGCAGTATTTT. It specifies CASSSRLAGSTDTQYF.

The chain employs TRBV15 and TRBJ2-3; D ambiguous. The CDR3 totals 13 residues. Germline CDR1 LNHNV, CDR2 YYDKDF (reference sequence). V lost 4 bases to trimming and J lost 6 bases, with 11 bases between them. The CDR3: CATSTRLADTQYF. DNA for the CDR3: TGTGCCACCAGCACCAGACTGGCCGATACGCAGTATTTT. Full variable domain (remainder filled in from reference TRBV15 and TRBJ2-3): DAMVIQNPRYQVTQFGKPVTLSCSQTLNHNVMYWYQQKSSQAPKLLFHYYDKDFNNEADTPDNFQSRRPNTSFCFLDIRSPGLGDTAMYLCATSTRLADTQYFGPGTRLTVL.

The genes are TRBV12-3 or TRBV12-4 and TRBJ1-2; TRBD1 is a possible D gene (5 bases). V shed 6 bases and J shed 2 bases, with 10 bases lying between them. CDR3 length: 13 amino acids. CDR3 in DNA: TGTGCCAGCAGGGCAACAGGAAACTATGGCTACACCTTC. It specifies CASRATGNYGYTF.

CDR3 DNA: TGTGCCAGCAGCACTGCCAGGCGGGAGCAATCCTTGAACACTGAAGCTTTCTTT. This translates into CASSTARREQSLNTEAFF. The chain couples TRBV4-2 to TRBJ1-1; D gene ambiguous. V lost 5 bases and J lost 0, with 22 bases in between. Germline lookup yields CDR1 LGHNA and CDR2 YNFKEQ. The CDR3 sequence is 18 residues long.

This chain uses TRBV19 with TRBJ1-5; possible D gene TRBD1, 6 bases. The CDR3 covers 13 residues. In germline, CDR1 is LNHDA, CDR2 SQIVND (reference sequence). Trimming took off 10 bases at V and 4 bases at J, with 14 bases between the two ends. The CDR3 DNA reads TGTGCCACCCGGGGACAACCAAATCAGCCCCAGCATTTT. Residues: CATRGQPNQPQHF.

The chain recombines TRBV5-5 with TRBJ1-6; 9 nucleotides agree with TRBD1. Germline trimming cut 6 bases from V and 7 bases from J; bases unmatched to any gene: 17. Germline CDR1 and CDR2: SGHKS and YYEKEE (reference sequence). The CDR3 contains 18 residues. In DNA form, the CDR3 reads TGTGCCAGCACCCTACCTCGGACAGGGGCCGGCGGGAATTCACCCCTCCACTTT. Translated, it gives CASTLPRTGAGGNSPLHF.

The V and J genes are TRBV6-5 and TRBJ2-7; D may be TRBD1 (6 bases). The V end lost 6 bases, the J end lost 5 bases, and 11 bases lay between the germline ends. Germline V CDR1 and CDR2: MNHEY, SVGAGI. The CDR3 covers 12 residues. The CDR3 nucleotides read TGTGCCAGCAGCCCAACAGGGCACGAGCAGTACTTC. Amino acid sequence: CASSPTGHEQYF.

This sequence joins TRBV7-3 and TRBJ2-4; D remains unclear. Germline V gene lookup returns CDR1 SGHTA and CDR2 FQGTGA. CDR3 length: 13 amino acids. Trimming stripped 4 bases from V and 9 bases from J, with 13 bases between. The CDR3 sequence: CASSSSEVGIQYF. CDR3 DNA: TGTGCCAGCAGCTCGTCCGAGGTCGGCATTCAGTACTTC.

This clone has just one count. The CDR3 DNA reads as TGTGCCAGCTACAGAGGGGGCGTTGAGCAGTTCTTC. Encoded protein: CASYRGGVEQFF. J is TRBJ2-1 and V is TRBV12-3 or TRBV12-4; 7 bases line up with TRBD1. Germline trimming cut 8 bases from V and 9 bases from J; bases unmatched to any gene: 7. The CDR3 is made up of 12 amino acids.

The rearrangement uses TRBV5-1 and TRBJ2-7, with 9 bases identical to TRBD2. CDR1 is SGHRS, CDR2 YFSETQ, per germline. The CDR3 length is 17 residues. Unmatched junction bases numbered 9, after V lost 0 bases and J lost 2 bases. CDR3 protein: CASSLVIAGATTYEQYF. CDR3 sequence (DNA): TGCGCCAGCAGCTTGGTGATAGCGGGGGCAACTACCTACGAGCAGTACTTC.

In this sample, this clone turned up a few times. The rearrangement joins TRBV9 to TRBJ2-1; 14 bases map to TRBD2. Germline trimming cut 3 bases from V and 8 bases from J; bases unmatched to any gene: 10. Germline V gene sequence: CDR1 SGDLS, CDR2 YYNGEE. This CDR3 has 17 amino acids. The CDR3 DNA is TGTGCCAGCAGCGCACGACTAGCGGGGGGGCCCCAGGATGAGCAGTTCTTC. It is translated as CASSARLAGGPQDEQFF.

Notes on this clone: One end of the junction fails to match germline, which may point to a read error. Within the sample, other DNA sequences also encode this same CDR3. The chain recombines TRBV11-1 with TRBJ2-4; TRBD2 is a possible D gene (6 bases). Per germline, CDR1 SGHAT and CDR2 FQDESV (reference sequence). CDR3 length: 16 residues. This chain's CDR3 is CASSLDGSAAKNIQYF. In DNA, the CDR3 is TGTGCCAGCAGCCTGGACGGGAGTGCAGCCAAAAATATTCAGTACTTC.

The chain employs TRBV6-5 and TRBJ2-1, with TRBD1 identical over 9 bases. Per germline, CDR1 MNHEY and CDR2 SVGAGI. The CDR3 is 15 amino acids. The V and J ends lost 6 bases and 4 bases, in that order; junction bases with no gene match: 7. The CDR3 sequence is CASRPGQGFYNEQFF. CDR3 bases: TGTGCCAGCAGACCCGGACAGGGGTTTTACAATGAGCAGTTCTTC.

J is TRBJ1-6 and V is TRBV3-1 (or the pseudogene TRBV3-2), with D tentatively TRBD1 (6 bases). The CDR3 spans 14 residues. Trimming left V 4 bases short and J 12 bases short, with 16 bases between. CDR1 and CDR2 from the germline V gene are LGHDT and YNNKEL (reference sequence). CDR3 region: CASSPYRDQEPLHF. CDR3 nucleotides: TGTGCCAGCAGCCCATACAGGGACCAAGAACCCCTCCACTTT.

This chain links TRBV7-2 with TRBJ1-6; D is perhaps TRBD1 (6 bases). Germline V lookup: CDR1 SGHTA, CDR2 FQGNSA. V was shortened by 7 bases and J by 7 bases, with 14 bases between the two germline ends. This CDR3 has 14 amino acids. CDR3 bases: TGTGCCAGCACCGTGGACAGCGGAAATTCACCCCTCCACTTT. This sequence encodes CASTVDSGNSPLHF. Combining the CDR3 with reference TRBV7-2 and TRBJ1-6 gives the whole variable domain GAGVSQSPSNKVTEKGKDVELRCDPISGHTALYWYRQSLGQGLEFLIYFQGNSAPDKSGLPSDRFSAERTGGSVSTLTIQRTQQEDSAVYLCASTVDSGNSPLHFGNGTRLTVT.

The chain carries TRBV6-6 and TRBJ2-1, with D possibly TRBD1 on 6 matching bases. From germline, CDR1 is MNHNY and CDR2 SVGAGI (reference sequence). The CDR3 totals 14 residues. V lost 0 bases to trimming and J lost 6 bases, with 9 bases between them. CDR3 protein: CASSYSHRANEQFF. DNA of the CDR3: TGTGCCAGCAGTTACTCGCACAGGGCCAATGAGCAGTTCTTC.

This chain connects TRBV30 to TRBJ2-7; tentative D call: TRBD2 (6 bases). With 1 base removed from V and 3 bases from J, the gap between germline ends came to 16 bases. Germline CDR1 and CDR2: GTSNPN and SVGIG (reference sequence). CDR3 size: 15 residues. CDR3 sequence: CAWSGSGGVLYEQYF. The CDR3 DNA is TGTGCCTGGAGTGGGTCGGGCGGGGTCCTCTACGAGCAGTACTTC.

J is TRBJ2-3 and V is TRBV3-1 (or the pseudogene TRBV3-2), with TRBD1 matching 7 bases. The CDR3 has 15 residues. Germline CDR1 and CDR2: LGHDT and YNNKEL (reference sequence). V lost 4 bases, J lost 3 bases, and 7 bases stayed unmatched. The CDR3 sequence: CASSPSKTGTDTQYF. Here the CDR3 DNA reads TGTGCCAGCAGCCCTAGTAAGACAGGGACAGATACGCAGTATTTT.